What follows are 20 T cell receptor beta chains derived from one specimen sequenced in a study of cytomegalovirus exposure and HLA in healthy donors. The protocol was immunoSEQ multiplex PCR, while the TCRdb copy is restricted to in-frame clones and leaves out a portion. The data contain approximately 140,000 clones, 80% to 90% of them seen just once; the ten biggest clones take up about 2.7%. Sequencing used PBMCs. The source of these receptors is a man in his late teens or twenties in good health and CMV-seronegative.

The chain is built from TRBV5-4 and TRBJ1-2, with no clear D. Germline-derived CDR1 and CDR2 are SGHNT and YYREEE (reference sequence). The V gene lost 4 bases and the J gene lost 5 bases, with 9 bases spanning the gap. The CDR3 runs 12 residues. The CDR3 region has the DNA TGTGCCAGCAGCGGGGAGGATTATGGCTACACCTTC. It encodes CASSGEDYGYTF.

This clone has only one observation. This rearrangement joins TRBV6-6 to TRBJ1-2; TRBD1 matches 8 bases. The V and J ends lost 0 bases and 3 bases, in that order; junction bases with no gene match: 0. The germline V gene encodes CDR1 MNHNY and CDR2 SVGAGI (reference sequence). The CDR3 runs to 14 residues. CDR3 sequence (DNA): TGTGCCAGCAGTTACTCGGGACAGGACTATGGCTACACCTTC. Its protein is CASSYSGQDYGYTF.

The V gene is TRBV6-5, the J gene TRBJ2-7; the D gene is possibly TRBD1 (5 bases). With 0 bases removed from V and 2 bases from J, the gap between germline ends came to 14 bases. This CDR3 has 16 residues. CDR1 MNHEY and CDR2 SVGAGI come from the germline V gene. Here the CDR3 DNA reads TGTGCCAGCAGTTACTCGGCCACAGGTAACCCCTACGAGCAGTACTTC. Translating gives CASSYSATGNPYEQYF.

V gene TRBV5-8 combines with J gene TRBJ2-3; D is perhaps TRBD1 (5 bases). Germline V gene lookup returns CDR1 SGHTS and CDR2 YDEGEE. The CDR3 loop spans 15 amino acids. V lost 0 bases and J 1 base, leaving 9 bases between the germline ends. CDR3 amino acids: CASSLGRVGTDTQYF. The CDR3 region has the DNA TGTGCCAGCAGCTTGGGCAGGGTAGGCACAGATACGCAGTATTTT.

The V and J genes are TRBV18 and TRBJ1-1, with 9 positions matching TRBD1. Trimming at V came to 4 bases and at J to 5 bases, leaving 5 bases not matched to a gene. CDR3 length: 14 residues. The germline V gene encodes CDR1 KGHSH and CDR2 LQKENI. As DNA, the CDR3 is TGTGCCAGCTCACGGGGGGACAGGGATACTGAAGCTTTCTTT. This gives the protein CASSRGDRDTEAFF.

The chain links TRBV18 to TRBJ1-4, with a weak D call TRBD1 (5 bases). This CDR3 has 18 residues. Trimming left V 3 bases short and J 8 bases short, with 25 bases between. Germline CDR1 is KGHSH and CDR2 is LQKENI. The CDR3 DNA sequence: TGTGCCAGCTCACCCCGCCCTGATATTCTGGACACGAGGGAAAAACTGTTTTTT. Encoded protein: CASSPRPDILDTREKLFF.

In nucleotides, the CDR3 is TGTGCCAGCATCCCAGGGTCCTGGGGAGAGACCCAGTACTTC. The encoded protein is CASIPGSWGETQYF. The chain employs TRBV28 and TRBJ2-5, with D possibly matching TRBD1 (5 bases). V shed 7 bases and J shed 4 bases, with 16 bases lying between them. There are 14 residues in the CDR3. CDR1 and CDR2 from the germline V gene are MDHEN and SYDVKM.

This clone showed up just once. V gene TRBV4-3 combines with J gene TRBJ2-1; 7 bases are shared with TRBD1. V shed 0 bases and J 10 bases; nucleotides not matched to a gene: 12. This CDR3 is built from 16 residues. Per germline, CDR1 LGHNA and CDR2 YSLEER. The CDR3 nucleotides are TGCGCCAGCAGCCAAGAGTCAGGGGGACCAAGAAACGAGCAGTTCTTC. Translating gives CASSQESGGPRNEQFF.

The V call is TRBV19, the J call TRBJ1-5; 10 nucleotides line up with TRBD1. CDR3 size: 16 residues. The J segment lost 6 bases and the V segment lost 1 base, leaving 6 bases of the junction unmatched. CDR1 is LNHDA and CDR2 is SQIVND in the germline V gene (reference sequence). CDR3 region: CASSIVTGGRGQPQHF. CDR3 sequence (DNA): TGTGCCAGTAGTATAGTGACAGGGGGCCGGGGTCAGCCCCAGCATTTT.

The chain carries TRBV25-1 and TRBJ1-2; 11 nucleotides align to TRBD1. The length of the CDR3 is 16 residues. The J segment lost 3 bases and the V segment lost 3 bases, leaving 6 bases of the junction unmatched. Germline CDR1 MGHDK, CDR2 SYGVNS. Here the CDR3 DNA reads TGTGCCAGCAGTGATCCGGACAGGGGGCTTGACTATGGCTACACCTTC. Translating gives CASSDPDRGLDYGYTF.

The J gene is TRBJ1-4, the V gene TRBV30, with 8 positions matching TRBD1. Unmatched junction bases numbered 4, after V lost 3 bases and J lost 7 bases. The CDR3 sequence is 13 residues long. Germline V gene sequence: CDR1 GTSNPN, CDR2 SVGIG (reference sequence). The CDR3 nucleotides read TGTGCCTGGAGCGGACAGGGTATTGAAAAACTGTTTTTT. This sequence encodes CAWSGQGIEKLFF.

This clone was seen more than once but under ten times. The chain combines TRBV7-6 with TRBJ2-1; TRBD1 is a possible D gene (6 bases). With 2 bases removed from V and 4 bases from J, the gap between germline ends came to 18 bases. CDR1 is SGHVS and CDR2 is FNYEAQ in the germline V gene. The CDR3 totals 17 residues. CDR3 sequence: CASSLSPGHTEYNEQFF. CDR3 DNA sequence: TGTGCCAGCAGCTTAAGCCCGGGACACACAGAGTACAATGAGCAGTTCTTC.

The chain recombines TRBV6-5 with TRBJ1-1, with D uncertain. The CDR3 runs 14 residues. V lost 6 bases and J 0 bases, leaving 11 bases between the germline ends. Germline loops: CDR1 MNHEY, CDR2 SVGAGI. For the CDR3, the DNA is TGTGCCAGCAGGCCGGGGAATGTGAACACTGAAGCTTTCTTT. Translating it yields CASRPGNVNTEAFF.

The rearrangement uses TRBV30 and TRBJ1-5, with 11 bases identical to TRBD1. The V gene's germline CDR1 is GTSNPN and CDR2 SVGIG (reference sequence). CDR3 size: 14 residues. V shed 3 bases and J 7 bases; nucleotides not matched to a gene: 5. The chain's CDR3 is CAWSGGQGVQPQHF. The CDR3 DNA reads TGTGCCTGGAGCGGGGGACAGGGGGTACAGCCCCAGCATTTT.

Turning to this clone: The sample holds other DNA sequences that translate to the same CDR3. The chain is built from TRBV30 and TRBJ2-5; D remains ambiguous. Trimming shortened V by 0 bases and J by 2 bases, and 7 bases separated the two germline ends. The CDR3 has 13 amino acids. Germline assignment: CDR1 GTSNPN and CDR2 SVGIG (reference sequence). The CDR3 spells CAWSVRLQETQYF. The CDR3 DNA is TGTGCCTGGAGTGTACGACTTCAAGAGACCCAGTACTTC.

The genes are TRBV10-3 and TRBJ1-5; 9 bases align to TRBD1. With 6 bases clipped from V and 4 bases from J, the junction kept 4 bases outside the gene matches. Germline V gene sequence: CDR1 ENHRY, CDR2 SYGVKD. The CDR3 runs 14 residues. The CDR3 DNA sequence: TGTGCCATCAGGGGACAGGGAAGAAATCAGCCCCAGCATTTT. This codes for CAIRGQGRNQPQHF.

The CDR3 reads CASSFELSSSYEQYF. CDR3 nucleotides: TGCGCCAGCAGCTTCGAATTGTCGAGCTCCTACGAGCAGTACTTC. The chain carries TRBV5-1 and TRBJ2-7; no reliable D call. The germline V and J ends were trimmed by 2 bases and 0 bases, with 12 bases remaining between them. Germline CDR1 reads SGHRS; CDR2 reads YFSETQ. CDR3 length equals 15 residues.

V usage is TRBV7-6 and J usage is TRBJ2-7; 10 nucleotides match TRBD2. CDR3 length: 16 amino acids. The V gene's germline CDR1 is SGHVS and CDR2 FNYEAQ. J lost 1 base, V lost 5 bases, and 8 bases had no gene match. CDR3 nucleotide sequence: TGTGCCAGCAGCCGAGGACTAGCGGAGGGGTCCTACGAGCAGTACTTC. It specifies CASSRGLAEGSYEQYF.

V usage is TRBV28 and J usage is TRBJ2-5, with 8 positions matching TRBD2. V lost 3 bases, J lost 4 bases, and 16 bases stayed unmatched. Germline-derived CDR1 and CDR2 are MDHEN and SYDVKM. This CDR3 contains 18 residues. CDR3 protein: CASSFVRGAGVSLETQYF. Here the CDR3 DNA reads TGTGCCAGCAGTTTTGTGCGGGGAGCGGGAGTATCTTTAGAGACCCAGTACTTC.

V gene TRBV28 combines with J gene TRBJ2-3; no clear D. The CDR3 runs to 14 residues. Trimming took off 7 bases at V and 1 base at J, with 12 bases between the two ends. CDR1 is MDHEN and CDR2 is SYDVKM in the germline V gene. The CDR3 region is CASIPLSGTDTQYF. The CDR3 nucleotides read TGTGCCAGCATCCCCTTATCCGGCACAGATACGCAGTATTTT.